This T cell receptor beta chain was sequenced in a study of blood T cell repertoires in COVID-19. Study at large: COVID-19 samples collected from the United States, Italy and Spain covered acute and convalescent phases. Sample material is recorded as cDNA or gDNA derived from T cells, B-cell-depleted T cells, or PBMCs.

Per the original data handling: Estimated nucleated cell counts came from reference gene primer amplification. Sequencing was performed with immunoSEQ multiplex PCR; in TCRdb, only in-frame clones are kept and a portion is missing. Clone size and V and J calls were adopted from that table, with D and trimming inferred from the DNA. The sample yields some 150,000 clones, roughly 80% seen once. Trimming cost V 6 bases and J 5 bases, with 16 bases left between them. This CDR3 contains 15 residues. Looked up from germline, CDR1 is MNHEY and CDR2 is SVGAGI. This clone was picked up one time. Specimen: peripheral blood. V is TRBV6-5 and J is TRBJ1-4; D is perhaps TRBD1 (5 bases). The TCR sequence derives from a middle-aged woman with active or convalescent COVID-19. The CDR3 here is CASRTHGGVNEKLFF. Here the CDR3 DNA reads TGTGCCAGCAGGACCCACGGGGGGGTAAATGAAAAACTGTTTTTT.